These 21 T cell receptor beta chains were all obtained from the same sample, sequenced in a study of radiation and T cells in renal cell carcinoma. Repertoires were generated with immunoSEQ multiplex PCR, while TCRdb's copy carries only in-frame clones and drops some. This sample has around 120,000 clones, with 81% found just once. Time point meaning: blood 2 weeks post-SBRT. Treatment indicated: 15 Gy SBRT to primary tumor, nephrectomy 4 weeks later. The source material was blood, sampled from a patient whose treatment included radiotherapy and nephrectomy. These receptors all stem from a woman aged 55-75 years with renal cell carcinoma.

The chain has TRBV29-1 and TRBJ1-1, with D perhaps TRBD1 (5 bases). The length of the CDR3 is 16 residues. Germline values: CDR1 SQVTM, CDR2 ANQGSEA. Trimming took 7 bases from V and 2 from J, leaving 23 bases between them. CDR3 loop: CSAERPPGRGNTEAFF. CDR3 coding DNA: TGCAGCGCCGAGAGACCCCCGGGACGGGGAAACACTGAAGCTTTCTTT.

The chain recombines TRBV19 with TRBJ2-7; 8 bases fit TRBD2. J gave up 3 bases and V 2 bases, and 18 bases lay outside the gene matches. The CDR3 is 19 residues long. Germline V lookup: CDR1 LNHDA, CDR2 SQIVND (reference sequence). The CDR3 region has the DNA TGTGCCAGTAGTATATCGGGAGGGCCCCCACTCGTCGGAAACTACGAGCAGTACTTC. It specifies CASSISGGPPLVGNYEQYF.

The chain has TRBV7-2 and TRBJ1-3; 7 nucleotides line up with TRBD1. There are 17 residues in the CDR3. After removal of 1 base from V and 0 bases from J, the junction contained 6 bases not matched to a gene. Germline-derived CDR1 and CDR2 are SGHTA and FQGNSA. The CDR3 spells CASSLGTGLTSGNTIYF. The DNA for the CDR3 is TGTGCCAGCAGCTTAGGGACAGGACTAACCTCTGGAAACACCATATATTTT.

J is TRBJ1-1 and V is TRBV5-1, with TRBD1 identical over 9 bases. The CDR3 consists of 16 residues. J gave up 1 base and V 1 base, and 5 bases lay outside the gene matches. Per the germline V gene, CDR1 is SGHRS and CDR2 is YFSETQ. The CDR3 DNA reads as TGCGCCAGCAGCTTGCCGTCGACAGGGGGGAACACTGAAGCTTTCTTT. This sequence encodes CASSLPSTGGNTEAFF.

The J gene is TRBJ2-5, the V gene TRBV28, with 10 bases identical to TRBD2. The trim removed 4 bases at V and 5 bases at J, leaving 7 bases unmatched. The CDR3 extends over 15 amino acids. In germline, CDR1 is MDHEN, CDR2 SYDVKM. CDR3 nucleotides: TGTGCCAGCAGTTCCAAGCGGGGGGGGTTTGAGACCCAGTACTTC. It encodes CASSSKRGGFETQYF.

This chain uses TRBV28 with TRBJ1-1, with D perhaps matching TRBD1 (6 bases). V lost 7 bases and J lost 3, with 18 bases in between. Germline CDR1 reads MDHEN; CDR2 reads SYDVKM. CDR3 size: 15 residues. For the CDR3, the DNA is TGTGCCAGCACTACCCCCGTCCGGACAGACACTGAAGCTTTCTTT. Protein sequence: CASTTPVRTDTEAFF.

The rearrangement links TRBV10-3 to TRBJ2-2; 11 bases align to TRBD1. The ends lost 4 bases at V and 3 bases at J; junction bases unmatched: 16. Germline lookup yields CDR1 ENHRY and CDR2 SYGVKD. CDR3 length equals 20 residues. The CDR3 reads CAISGRREGQGGIYTGELFF. CDR3 bases: TGTGCCATCAGTGGTAGGCGCGAGGGACAGGGGGGAATATACACCGGGGAGCTGTTTTTT.

About this clone: The sample has other DNA sequences that encode this CDR3 too. The V call is TRBV5-1, the J call TRBJ1-5; 10 positions agree with TRBD1. Germline CDR1 is SGHRS and CDR2 is YFSETQ. The CDR3 loop spans 15 amino acids. With 4 bases clipped from V and 3 bases from J, the junction kept 4 bases outside the gene matches. The CDR3 spells CASSLGQGVNQPQHF. CDR3 coding DNA: TGCGCCAGCAGCCTCGGACAGGGGGTCAATCAGCCCCAGCATTTT.

The sample holds a few counts of this clone. The chain employs TRBV11-2 and TRBJ1-4; 7 nucleotides match TRBD1. The CDR3 runs to 15 residues. CDR1 and CDR2 from the germline V gene are SGHAT and FQNNGV. V was clipped by 5 bases and J by 8 bases; unmatched bases: 11. CDR3 amino acids: CASSALDRVNEKLFF. In DNA form, the CDR3 reads TGTGCCAGCAGCGCACTCGACAGGGTGAACGAAAAACTGTTTTTT. The whole variable domain, filled in from reference TRBV11-2 and TRBJ1-4, reads EAGVAQSPRYKIIEKRQSVAFWCNPISGHATLYWYQQILGQGPKLLIQFQNNGVVDDSQLPKDRFSAERLKGVDSTLKIQPAKLEDSAVYLCASSALDRVNEKLFFGSGTQLSVL.

The J gene is TRBJ1-2, the V gene TRBV19; 8 positions match TRBD1. V lost 5 bases, J lost 4 bases, and 9 bases stayed unmatched. The CDR3 is 15 amino acids. The germline gives CDR1 LNHDA, CDR2 SQIVND (reference sequence). The CDR3 bases are TGTGCCAGTAGTGATACGACAGGGGTGGTCTATGGCTACACCTTC. Translating gives CASSDTTGVVYGYTF.

The chain couples TRBV7-9 to TRBJ1-4; 8 bases are shared with TRBD1. Losses at the gene ends were 6 bases for V and 5 bases for J; bases not matched to a gene: 5. Germline assignment: CDR1 SEHNR and CDR2 FQNEAQ (reference sequence). This CDR3 has 14 residues. The CDR3 spells CASRPTGGNEKLFF. The CDR3 DNA follows: TGTGCCAGCAGGCCAACAGGGGGGAATGAAAAACTGTTTTTT.

The rearrangement links TRBV11-2 to TRBJ1-4, with TRBD1 identical over 7 bases. Germline V gives CDR1 SGHAT, CDR2 FQNNGV. With V trimmed by 5 bases and J by 4 bases, 4 bases remained unmatched. This CDR3 is built from 14 residues. CDR3 protein: CASSRGQDNEKLFF. In DNA, the CDR3 is TGTGCCAGCAGCCGAGGACAGGATAATGAAAAACTGTTTTTT.

The chain carries TRBV28 and TRBJ1-1; D might be TRBD1 (6 bases). CDR1 and CDR2 from the germline V gene are MDHEN and SYDVKM. This CDR3 is built from 14 residues. Between the trimmed V and J ends, which lost 5 bases and 4 bases, there was a span of 14 bases. The CDR3 sequence: CASSIIQGGTEAFF. DNA of the CDR3: TGTGCCAGCAGTATAATACAGGGAGGCACTGAAGCTTTCTTT.

The chain employs TRBV4-1 and TRBJ2-1, with D perhaps matching TRBD2 (5 bases). V lost 0 bases and J lost 5, with 14 bases in between. Germline assignment: CDR1 MGHRA and CDR2 YSYEKL. This CDR3 contains 16 residues. CDR3 region: CASSQDVPKRDNEQFF. CDR3 DNA sequence: TGCGCCAGCAGCCAAGATGTTCCTAAGAGGGACAATGAGCAGTTCTTC.

V gene TRBV6-1 combines with J gene TRBJ2-2; 12 bases are shared with TRBD2. CDR3 length equals 17 residues. Germline trimming cut 2 bases from V and 5 bases from J; bases unmatched to any gene: 6. CDR1 and CDR2 (germline): MNHNS, SASEGT. The CDR3 protein is CASSEITSGGLTGELFF. Here the CDR3 DNA reads TGTGCCAGCAGTGAAATAACTAGCGGGGGGCTTACCGGGGAGCTGTTTTTT.

This clone was recorded only once. The V gene is TRBV6-5, the J gene TRBJ1-3; possible D gene TRBD1, 5 bases. The CDR3 extends over 16 amino acids. Germline V gene lookup returns CDR1 MNHEY and CDR2 SVGAGI. V lost 0 bases, J lost 2 bases, and 11 bases lay in between. The CDR3 reads CASSYSHRRTGNTIYF. In DNA form, the CDR3 reads TGTGCCAGCAGTTACTCACACAGGAGGACTGGAAACACCATATATTTT.

This chain links TRBV5-1 with TRBJ1-4, with TRBD1 matching over 7 bases. CDR3 length: 16 amino acids. Germline CDR1 is SGHRS and CDR2 is YFSETQ. Trimming cost V 3 bases and J 5 bases; bases outside gene matches: 10. Here the CDR3 reads CASSSGGGTANEKLFF. As DNA, the CDR3 is TGCGCCAGCAGCTCTGGTGGGGGGACAGCAAATGAAAAACTGTTTTTT.

This sequence joins TRBV5-1 and TRBJ1-2, with D unresolved. This CDR3 has 15 residues. Germline V gene data show CDR1 as SGHRS and CDR2 as YFSETQ. Trimming shortened V by 0 bases and J by 1 base, and 10 bases separated the two germline ends. The CDR3 loop is CASSLALDFNYGYTF. CDR3 coding DNA: TGCGCCAGCAGCTTGGCCTTGGATTTTAACTATGGCTACACCTTC.

The chain couples TRBV6-4 to TRBJ1-2, with 8 bases fitting TRBD1. Germline V gene lookup returns CDR1 MRHNA and CDR2 SNTAGT. V lost 6 bases and J lost 7; bases outside the gene matches: 7. There are 13 residues in the CDR3. The CDR3, as DNA: TGTGCCAGCAGGACAGGGGAATCAGGTGGCTACACCTTC. Translation: CASRTGESGGYTF.

This chain links TRBV19 with TRBJ1-2; TRBD1 agrees at 7 bases. This CDR3 contains 15 residues. Losses at the gene ends were 1 base for V and 4 bases for J; bases not matched to a gene: 6. Germline-derived CDR1 and CDR2 are LNHDA and SQIVND (reference sequence). CDR3: CASSIGYRGSYGYTF. DNA for the CDR3: TGTGCCAGTAGTATAGGATACAGGGGTAGCTATGGCTACACCTTC.

The chain recombines TRBV9 with TRBJ2-7; D is uncertain. With 0 bases removed from V and 3 bases from J, the gap between germline ends came to 13 bases. The CDR3 contains 15 residues. Per the germline V gene, CDR1 is SGDLS and CDR2 is YYNGEE. DNA of the CDR3: TGTGCCAGCAGCGTAGCTGAGACTGGCCGCTACGAGCAGTACTTC. It yields the protein CASSVAETGRYEQYF. Drawing the rest from reference TRBV9 and TRBJ2-7, the complete variable domain is DSGVTQTPKHLITATGQRVTLRCSPRSGDLSVYWYQQSLDQGLQFLIQYYNGEERAKGNILERFSAQQFPDLHSELNLSSLELGDSALYFCASSVAETGRYEQYFGPGTRLTVT.